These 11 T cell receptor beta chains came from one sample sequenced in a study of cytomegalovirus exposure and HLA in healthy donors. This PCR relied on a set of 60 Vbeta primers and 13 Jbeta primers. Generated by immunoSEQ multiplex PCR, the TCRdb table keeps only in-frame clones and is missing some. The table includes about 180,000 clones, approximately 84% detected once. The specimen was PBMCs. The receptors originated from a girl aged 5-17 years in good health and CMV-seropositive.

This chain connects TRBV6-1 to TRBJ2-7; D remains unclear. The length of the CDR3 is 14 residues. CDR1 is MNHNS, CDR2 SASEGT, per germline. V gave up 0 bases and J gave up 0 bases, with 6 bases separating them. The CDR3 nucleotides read TGTGCCAGCAGTGAAGCGGGCCTCTCCTACGAGCAGTACTTC. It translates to CASSEAGLSYEQYF.

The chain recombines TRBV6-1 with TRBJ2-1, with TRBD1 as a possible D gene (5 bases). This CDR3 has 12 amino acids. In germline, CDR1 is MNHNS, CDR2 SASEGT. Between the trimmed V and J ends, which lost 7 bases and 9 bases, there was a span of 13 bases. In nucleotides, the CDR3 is TGTGCCAGCATTACCAGTGGGGCTGAGCAGTTCTTC. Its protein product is CASITSGAEQFF.

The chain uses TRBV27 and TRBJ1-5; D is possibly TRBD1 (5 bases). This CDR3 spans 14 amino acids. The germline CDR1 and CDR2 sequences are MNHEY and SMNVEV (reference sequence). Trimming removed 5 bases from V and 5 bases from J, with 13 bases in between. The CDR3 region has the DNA TGTGCCAGCAGTAAGGCAGGGTATTATCAGCCCCAGCATTTT. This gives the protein CASSKAGYYQPQHF.

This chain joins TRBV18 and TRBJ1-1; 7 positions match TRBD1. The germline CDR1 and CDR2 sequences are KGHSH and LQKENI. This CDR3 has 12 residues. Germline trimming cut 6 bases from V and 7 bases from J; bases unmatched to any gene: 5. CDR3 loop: CASSSDRVEAFF. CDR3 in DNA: TGTGCCAGCTCTTCCGACAGGGTTGAAGCTTTCTTT.

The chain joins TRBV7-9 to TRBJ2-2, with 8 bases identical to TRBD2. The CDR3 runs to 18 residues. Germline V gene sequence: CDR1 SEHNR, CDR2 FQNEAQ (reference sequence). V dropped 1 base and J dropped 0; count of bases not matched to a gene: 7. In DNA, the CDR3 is TGTGCCAGCAGCTTAGTCGCGGGAGGTTACGCGAACACCGGGGAGCTGTTTTTT. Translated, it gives CASSLVAGGYANTGELFF.

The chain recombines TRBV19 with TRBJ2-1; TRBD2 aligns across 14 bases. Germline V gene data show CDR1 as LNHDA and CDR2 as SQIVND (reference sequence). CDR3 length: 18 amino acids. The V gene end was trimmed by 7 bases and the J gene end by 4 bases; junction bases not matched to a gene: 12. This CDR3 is CASNRFQGLAGDYNEQFF. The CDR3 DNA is TGTGCCAGTAACCGATTTCAGGGACTAGCGGGAGATTACAATGAGCAGTTCTTC.

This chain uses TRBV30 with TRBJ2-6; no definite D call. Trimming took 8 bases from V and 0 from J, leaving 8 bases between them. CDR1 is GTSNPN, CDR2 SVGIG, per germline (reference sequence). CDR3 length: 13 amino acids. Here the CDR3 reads CARARSGANVLTF. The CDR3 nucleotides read TGTGCCCGAGCCCGCTCTGGGGCCAACGTCCTGACTTTC.

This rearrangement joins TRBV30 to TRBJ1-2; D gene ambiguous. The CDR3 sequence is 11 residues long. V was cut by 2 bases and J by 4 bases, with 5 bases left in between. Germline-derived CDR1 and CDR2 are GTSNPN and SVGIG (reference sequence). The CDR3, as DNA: TGTGCCTGGAGTAGCGCCTATGGCTACACCTTC. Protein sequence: CAWSSAYGYTF. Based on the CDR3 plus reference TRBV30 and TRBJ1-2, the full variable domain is SQTIHQWPATLVQPVGSPLSLECTVEGTSNPNLYWYRQAAGRGLQLLFYSVGIGQISSEVPQNLSASRPQDRQFILSSKKLLLSDSGFYLCAWSSAYGYTFGSGTRLTVV.

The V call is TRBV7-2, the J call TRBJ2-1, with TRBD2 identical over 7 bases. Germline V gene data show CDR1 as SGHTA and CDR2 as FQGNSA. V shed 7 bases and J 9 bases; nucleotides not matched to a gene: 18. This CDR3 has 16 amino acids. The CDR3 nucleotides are TGTGCCAGCACCACCCTCGGGGGGAGTTATCGTGGTGAGCAGTTCTTC. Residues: CASTTLGGSYRGEQFF.

CDR3 bases: TGCAGCGTTGAATCACACACGACAGGGAACACTGAAGCTTTCTTT. Protein product: CSVESHTTGNTEAFF. The chain carries TRBV29-1 and TRBJ1-1, with D tentatively TRBD1 (6 bases). Germline V lookup: CDR1 SQVTM, CDR2 ANQGSEA. V lost 2 bases and J 1 base, leaving 14 bases between the germline ends. The length of the CDR3 is 15 residues. The variable domain in full, completed from reference TRBV29-1 and TRBJ1-1, reads SAVISQKPSRDICQRGTSLTIQCQVDSQVTMMFWYRQQPGQSLTLIATANQGSEATYESGFVIDKFPISRPNLTFSTLTVSNMSPEDSSIYLCSVESHTTGNTEAFFGQGTRLTVV.

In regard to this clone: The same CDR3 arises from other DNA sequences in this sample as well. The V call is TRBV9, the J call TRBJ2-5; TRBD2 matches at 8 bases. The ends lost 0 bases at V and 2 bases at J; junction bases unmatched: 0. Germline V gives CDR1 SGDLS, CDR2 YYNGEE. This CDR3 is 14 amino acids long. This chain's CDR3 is CASSVAGGQETQYF. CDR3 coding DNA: TGTGCCAGCAGCGTAGCGGGAGGGCAAGAGACCCAGTACTTC.